This T cell receptor beta chain was sequenced for a study of T cell responses to AZD1222 COVID-19 vaccine. This table comes from immunoSEQ multiplex PCR, and its TCRdb copy is limited to in-frame clones, with some not included. The profile shows roughly 84,000 clones, roughly 87% of them singletons. Whole-study findings and limits: Unmutated regions of variants are reportedly targeted by nearly half of spike-specific TCRs.

About this clone: Its antigen is not identified.

Germline CDR1 reads SQVTM; CDR2 reads ANQGSEA. V was pared by 5 bases and J by 7 bases, with 11 bases between. There are 11 residues in the CDR3. The source is an adult in good health. The sample in question was peripheral blood, obtained on day 0 of AZD1222 vaccination. V gene TRBV29-1 combines with J gene TRBJ1-2, with D perhaps matching TRBD1 (6 bases). CDR3 sequence reads: CSVWTARGYTF. The CDR3 DNA reads as TGCAGCGTTTGGACAGCACGTGGCTACACCTTC.